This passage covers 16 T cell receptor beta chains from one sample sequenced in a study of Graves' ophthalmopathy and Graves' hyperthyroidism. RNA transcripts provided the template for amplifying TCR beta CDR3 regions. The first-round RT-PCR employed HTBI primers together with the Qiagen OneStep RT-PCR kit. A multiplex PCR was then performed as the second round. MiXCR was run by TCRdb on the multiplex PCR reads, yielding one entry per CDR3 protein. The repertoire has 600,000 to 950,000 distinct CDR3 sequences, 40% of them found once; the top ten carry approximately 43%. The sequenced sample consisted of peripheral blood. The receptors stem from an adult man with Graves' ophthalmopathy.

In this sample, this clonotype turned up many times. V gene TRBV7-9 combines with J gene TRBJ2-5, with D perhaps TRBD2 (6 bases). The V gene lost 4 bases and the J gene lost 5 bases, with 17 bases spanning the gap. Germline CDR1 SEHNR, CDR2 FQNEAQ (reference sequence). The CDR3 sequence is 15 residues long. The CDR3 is CASSSSAGTYETQYF. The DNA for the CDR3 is TGTGCCAGCAGCTCGAGTGCCGGGACTTACGAGACCCAGTACTTC.

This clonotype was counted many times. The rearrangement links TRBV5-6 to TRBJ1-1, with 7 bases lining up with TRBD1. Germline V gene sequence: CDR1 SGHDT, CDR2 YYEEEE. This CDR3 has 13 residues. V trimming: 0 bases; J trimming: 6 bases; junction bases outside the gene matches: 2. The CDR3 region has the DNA TGTGCCAGCAGCTTGGTCGGGACAGCTGAAGCTTTCTTT. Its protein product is CASSLVGTAEAFF.

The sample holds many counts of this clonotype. CDR3 DNA: TGCGCCAGCATGGGGAGGGAACAGGGGAGCACTGAAGCTTTCTTT. The encoded protein is CASMGREQGSTEAFF. The V call is TRBV10-2, the J call TRBJ1-1, with TRBD1 matching 7 bases. V gave up 7 bases and J gave up 4 bases; unmatched junction bases: 12. CDR3 length: 15 amino acids. Germline-derived CDR1 and CDR2 are WSHSY and SAAADI.

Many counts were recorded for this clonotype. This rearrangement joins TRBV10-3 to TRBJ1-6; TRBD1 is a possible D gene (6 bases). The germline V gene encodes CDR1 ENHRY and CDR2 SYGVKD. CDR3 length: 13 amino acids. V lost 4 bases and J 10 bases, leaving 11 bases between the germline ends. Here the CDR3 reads CAISVGGGSPLHF. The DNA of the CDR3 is TGTGCCATCAGTGTAGGAGGGGGATCACCCCTCCACTTT.

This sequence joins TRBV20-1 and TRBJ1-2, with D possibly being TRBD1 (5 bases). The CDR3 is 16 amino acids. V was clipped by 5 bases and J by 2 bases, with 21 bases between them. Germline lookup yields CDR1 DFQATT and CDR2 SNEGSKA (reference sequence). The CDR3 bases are TGCAGTGCTGGGGGATGGGACGGAAAGTTGAACTATGGCTACACCTTC. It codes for CSAGGWDGKLNYGYTF.

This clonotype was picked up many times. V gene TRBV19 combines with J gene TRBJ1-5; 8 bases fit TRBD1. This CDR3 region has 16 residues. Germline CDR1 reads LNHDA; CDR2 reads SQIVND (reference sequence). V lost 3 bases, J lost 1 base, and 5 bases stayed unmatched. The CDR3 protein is CASSMATGVSNQPQHF. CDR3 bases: TGTGCCAGTAGTATGGCGACAGGGGTAAGCAATCAGCCCCAGCATTTT.

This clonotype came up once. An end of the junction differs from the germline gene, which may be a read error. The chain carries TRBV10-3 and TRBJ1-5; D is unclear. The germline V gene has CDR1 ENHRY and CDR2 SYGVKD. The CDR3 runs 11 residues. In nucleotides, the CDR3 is TGTGCCAGCAGTCTCATCGGGCCCCAGCATTTT. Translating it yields CASSLIGPQHF.

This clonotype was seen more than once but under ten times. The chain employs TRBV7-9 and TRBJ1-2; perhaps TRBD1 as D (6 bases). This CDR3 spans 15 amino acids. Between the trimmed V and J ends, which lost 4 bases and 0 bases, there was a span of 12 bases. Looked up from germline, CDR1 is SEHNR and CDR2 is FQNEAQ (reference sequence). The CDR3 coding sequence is TGTGCCAGCAGCTCCTACAGGGTTTCTAACTATGGCTACACCTTC. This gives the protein CASSSYRVSNYGYTF.

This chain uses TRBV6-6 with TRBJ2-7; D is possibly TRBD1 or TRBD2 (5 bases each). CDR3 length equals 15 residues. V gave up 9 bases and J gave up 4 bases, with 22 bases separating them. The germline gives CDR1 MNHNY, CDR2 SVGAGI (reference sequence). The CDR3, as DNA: TGTGCCAGTACCTACCTAAGGGACCCTGGTTACGAGCAGTACTTC. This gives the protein CASTYLRDPGYEQYF.

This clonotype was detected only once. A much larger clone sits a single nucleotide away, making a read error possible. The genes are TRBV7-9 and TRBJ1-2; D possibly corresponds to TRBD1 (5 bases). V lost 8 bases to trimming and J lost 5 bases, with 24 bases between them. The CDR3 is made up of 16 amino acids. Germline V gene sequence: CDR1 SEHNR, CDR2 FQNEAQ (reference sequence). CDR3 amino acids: CASGQEGRTGAYGYTF. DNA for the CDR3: TGTGCCAGCGGCCAAGAGGGGAGGACGGGAGCTTATGGCTACACCTTC.

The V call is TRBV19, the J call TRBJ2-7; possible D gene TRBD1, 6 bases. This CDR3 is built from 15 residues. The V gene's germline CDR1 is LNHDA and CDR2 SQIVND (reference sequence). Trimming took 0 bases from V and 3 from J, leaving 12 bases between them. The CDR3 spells CASSIDINRDYEQYF. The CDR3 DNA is TGTGCCAGTAGTATAGACATTAACAGGGACTACGAGCAGTACTTC.

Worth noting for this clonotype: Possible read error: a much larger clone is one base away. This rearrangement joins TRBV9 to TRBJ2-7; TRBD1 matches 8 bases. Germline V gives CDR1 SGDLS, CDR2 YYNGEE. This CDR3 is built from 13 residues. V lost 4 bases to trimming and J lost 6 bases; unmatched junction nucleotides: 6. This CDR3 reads CASSPPQGGEQYF. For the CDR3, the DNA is TGTGCCAGCAGCCCACCACAGGGGGGCGAGCAGTACTTC.

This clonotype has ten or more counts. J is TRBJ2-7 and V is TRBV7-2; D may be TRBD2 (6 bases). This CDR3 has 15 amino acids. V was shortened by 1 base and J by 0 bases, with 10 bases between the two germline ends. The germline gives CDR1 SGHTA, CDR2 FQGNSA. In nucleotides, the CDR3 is TGTGCCAGCAGCTTAGTGCGGGACCGCTCCTACGAGCAGTACTTC. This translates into CASSLVRDRSYEQYF.

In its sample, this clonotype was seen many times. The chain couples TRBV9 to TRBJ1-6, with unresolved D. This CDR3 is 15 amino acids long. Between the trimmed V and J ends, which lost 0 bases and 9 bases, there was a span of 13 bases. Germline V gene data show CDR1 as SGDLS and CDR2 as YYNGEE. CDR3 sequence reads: CASSVGSSAASPLHF. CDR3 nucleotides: TGTGCCAGCAGCGTAGGGTCCTCCGCGGCTTCACCCCTCCACTTT.

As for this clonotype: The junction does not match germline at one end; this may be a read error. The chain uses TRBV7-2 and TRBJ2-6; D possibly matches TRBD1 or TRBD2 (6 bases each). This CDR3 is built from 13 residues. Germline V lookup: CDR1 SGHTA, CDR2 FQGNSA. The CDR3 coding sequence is TGTGCCAGCAGCTTAGGGGGGGCCCACGTCCTGACTTTC. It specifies CASSLGGAHVLTF.

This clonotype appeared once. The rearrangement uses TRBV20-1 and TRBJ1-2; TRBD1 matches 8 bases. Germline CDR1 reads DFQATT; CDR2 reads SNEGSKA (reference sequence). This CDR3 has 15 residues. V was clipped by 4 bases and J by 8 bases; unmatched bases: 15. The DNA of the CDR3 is TGCAGTGCTACCGAGGTGGCAGGGGGCAGGAGCGGCTACACCTTC. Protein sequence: CSATEVAGGRSGYTF.